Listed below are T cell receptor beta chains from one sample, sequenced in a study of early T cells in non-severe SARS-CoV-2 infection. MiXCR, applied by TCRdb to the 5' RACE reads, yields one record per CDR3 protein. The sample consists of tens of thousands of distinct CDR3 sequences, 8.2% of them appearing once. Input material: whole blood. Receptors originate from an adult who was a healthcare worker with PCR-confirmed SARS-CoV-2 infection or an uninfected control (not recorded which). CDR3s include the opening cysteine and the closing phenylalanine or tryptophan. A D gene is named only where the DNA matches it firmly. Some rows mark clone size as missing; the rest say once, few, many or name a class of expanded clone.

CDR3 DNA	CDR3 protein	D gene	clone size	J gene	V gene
TGCGCCAGCAGCCACGGTCCAGCGACGAACACCGGGGAGCTGTTTTTT	CASSHGPATNTGELFF	-	many	TRBJ2-2	TRBV4-1
TGCAGCGTTGAAGATCAAGGCACGAACACCGGGGAGCTGTTTTTT	CSVEDQGTNTGELFF	-	-	TRBJ2-2	TRBV29-1
TGCAGTGCGCTACCGGGACCCGTCTACAATGAGCAGTTCTTC	CSALPGPVYNEQFF	-	few	TRBJ2-1	TRBV20-1
TGCGCCAGCAGTGAGGAGGTCTATAATTCACCCCTCCACTTT	CASSEEVYNSPLHF	-	many	TRBJ1-6	TRBV10-2
TGTGCCACCAGTGGAGGGACGGCTAACACTGAAGCTTTCTTT	CATSGGTANTEAFF	-	-	TRBJ1-1	TRBV24-1
TGTGCCAGCAGCGTAGCGGACTTCTCCTACGAGCAGTACTTC	CASSVADFSYEQYF	-	-	TRBJ2-7	TRBV9
TGTGCCAGCAGCGTAGGCCTGGTCCCCCCCCAGAGGGATACGCAGTATTTT	CASSVGLVPPQRDTQYF	-	-	TRBJ2-3	TRBV9
TGTGCCTGGAGGGAAGGACAGGGGAGTAGGACTGAAGCTTTCTTT	CAWREGQGSRTEAFF	TRBD1	few	TRBJ1-1	TRBV30
TGTGCCATCAGCCCCGGAGGGCCGGAGGAGACCCAGTACTTC	CAISPGGPEETQYF	-	few	TRBJ2-5	TRBV10-3
TGTACCACCAGTGATGGGAGTCGGTGCTCCTATAATTCACCCCTCCACTTT	CTTSDGSRCSYNSPLHF	-	-	TRBJ1-6	TRBV24-1
TGTGCCAGCATCCGGGAGGAGCCTAGCTCCTACAATGAGCAGTTCTTC	CASIREEPSSYNEQFF	TRBD2	-	TRBJ2-1	TRBV11-2
TGTGCCAGCAGTTTAAGGGCTACCGGGACAGGCCGATATAGCAATCAGCCCCAGCATTTT	CASSLRATGTGRYSNQPQHF	TRBD1	-	TRBJ1-5	TRBV12-3/TRBV12-4
TGTGCCAGCAGTTTCCCATTACGCCCATTGGGGTCCCTGGACGAGCAGTACTTC	CASSFPLRPLGSLDEQYF	-	-	TRBJ2-7	TRBV27
TGTGCCAGCAGCTTAGTCGGAGGTAGCACAGATACGCAGTATTTT	CASSLVGGSTDTQYF	-	many	TRBJ2-3	TRBV7-6
TGTGCCAGCAGTTGGAAAAGTTCCTACTCTGGAAACACCATATATTTT	CASSWKSSYSGNTIYF	-	many	TRBJ1-3	TRBV6-5
TGTGCCAGCAGCTCCCGGGACTATAATGAGCAGTTCTTC	CASSSRDYNEQFF	TRBD2	many	TRBJ2-1	TRBV7-2
TGTGCCAGCAGCTTAGATCTGGCAGGTGAAGCTTTCTTT	CASSLDLAGEAFF	-	few	TRBJ1-1	TRBV11-2
TGTGCCAGCAGCACAGGGGCTGGAAACACCATATATTTT	CASSTGAGNTIYF	TRBD1	many	TRBJ1-3	TRBV7-7
TGTGCCAGCAGCCCACCTATATACCCGAACACCGGGGAGCTGTTTTTT	CASSPPIYPNTGELFF	-	many	TRBJ2-2	TRBV11-2
TGTGCCAGCAGCTCTGACAGGGGGCCCTATGGCTACACCTTC	CASSSDRGPYGYTF	TRBD1	many	TRBJ1-2	TRBV7-2
TGTGCCAGCAGTTTTAATGCGGGGGGTGAAAAACTGTTTTTT	CASSFNAGGEKLFF	-	few	TRBJ1-4	TRBV12-3/TRBV12-4
TGCAGTGCTAGAGGGACTAGCGGGGTTTCCTACGAGCAGTACTTC	CSARGTSGVSYEQYF	TRBD2	few	TRBJ2-7	TRBV20-1
TGTGCCAGCAGATACGCCGGGACAGAGGTTTATGGCTACACCTTC	CASRYAGTEVYGYTF	TRBD1	many	TRBJ1-2	TRBV2
TGTGCCAGCAGCTTAGGGTCAGCCCTAGATGGCTACACCTTC	CASSLGSALDGYTF	-	-	TRBJ1-2	TRBV7-6
TGTGCCAGCAGTGTACCGGGACAGTACACAGATACGCAGTATTTT	CASSVPGQYTDTQYF	TRBD1	few	TRBJ2-3	TRBV28
TGCAGTGCGGGGACAGGGAGGGGCTACACCTTC	CSAGTGRGYTF	TRBD1	-	TRBJ1-2	TRBV20-1
TGCAATGCTAGAGAGAACAGGGCAACCGGGGAGCTGTTTTTT	CNARENRATGELFF	-	-	TRBJ2-2	TRBV20-1
TGTGCCAGCAGCGTCGGGGGCACCCCTGGAGAGACCCAGTACTTC	CASSVGGTPGETQYF	-	-	TRBJ2-5	TRBV9
TGTGCCAGCAGCTTAACGAACAGGAGGACAGATACGCAGTATTTT	CASSLTNRRTDTQYF	-	-	TRBJ2-3	TRBV7-8
TGCAGTGCTAGAGATAGGCAGGGGCCCACAGATACGCAGTATTTT	CSARDRQGPTDTQYF	-	-	TRBJ2-3	TRBV20-1
TGTGCCAGCATCCAGGGGGCTGGCGGGGAGCTGTTTTTT	CASIQGAGGELFF	TRBD1	-	TRBJ2-2	TRBV12-3/TRBV12-4
TGTGCCAGCAGCCAGGGATGGGTAGGCGAGCAGTACTTC	CASSQGWVGEQYF	-	many	TRBJ2-7	TRBV6-1
TGTGCCACCAGCAGAGGGTTCTTTGACACCGGGGAGCTGTTTTTT	CATSRGFFDTGELFF	-	-	TRBJ2-2	TRBV15
-	CISVPEAEEQGFEQFF	-	few	TRBJ2-1	TRBV7-5
TGTGCCTGGAGTGTTCGTCTAGCGGGGGGTCTTTCCTACGAGCAGTACTTC	CAWSVRLAGGLSYEQYF	TRBD2	-	TRBJ2-7	TRBV30
TGCAGTGCTAGAAGTCTTCAAGAGACCCAGTACTTC	CSARSLQETQYF	-	few	TRBJ2-5	TRBV20-1
TGTGCCATCCAGGACTGGGGAACCTACGAGCAGTACTTC	CAIQDWGTYEQYF	-	-	TRBJ2-7	TRBV6-1
TGTGCCAGCAGCCAAGGTCCCGGGGGCTATGGCTACACCTTC	CASSQGPGGYGYTF	-	few	TRBJ1-2	TRBV3-1
TGTGCCAGCAGCTCATCTTGGGGCAGTTCCTACGAGCAGTACTTC	CASSSSWGSSYEQYF	-	many	TRBJ2-7	TRBV7-2
TGTGCCACGCAGGATAGCCTAAAAGAGTACTTC	CATQDSLKEYF	-	-	TRBJ2-7	TRBV10-3
TGCAGTGCTAGACCACTTGGGCTCCCAGTAACCGGGGAGCTGTTTTTT	CSARPLGLPVTGELFF	-	-	TRBJ2-2	TRBV20-1
TGTGCCAGCAGCTTTTTGAGGACAGGGGGGATCAACCTCCACAATGAGCAGTTCTTC	CASSFLRTGGINLHNEQFF	TRBD1	-	TRBJ2-1	TRBV11-2
TGCAGTGCTAGAGACCCGGGTGGGTACAATGAGCAGTTCTTC	CSARDPGGYNEQFF	-	-	TRBJ2-1	TRBV20-1
TGTGCCAGCAGCTTAGAGAATAGCGGATATCAGACCCAGTACTTC	CASSLENSGYQTQYF	-	few	TRBJ2-5	TRBV13
TGTGCCAGCGGGATGATCGGCGGCTCCTACAATGAGCAGTTCTTC	CASGMIGGSYNEQFF	-	few	TRBJ2-1	TRBV28
TGTGCCAGCAGTCCCAGCGGGGGGGCCGGCGAGCAGTACTTC	CASSPSGGAGEQYF	TRBD2	-	TRBJ2-7	TRBV12-3/TRBV12-4
TGTGCCACAACCGGACTAGCGGTCAGGAGCTCCTACAATGAGCAGTTCTTC	CATTGLAVRSSYNEQFF	TRBD2	many	TRBJ2-1	TRBV7-2
TGTGCCAGCAGCCAGGGGCAGTACACTGAAGCTTTCTTT	CASSQGQYTEAFF	-	many	TRBJ1-1	TRBV6-5